The clone carrying this T cell receptor beta chain was recorded many times. What it recognizes is unknown. The sample originates from a study of read filtering for tumor transcriptome and immune sequencing. Study-level findings and limits: Compared with RNA-seq, IR-seq gave much higher clonotype depth and reliability.

After removal of 5 bases from V and 4 bases from J, the junction contained 13 bases not matched to a gene. The CDR3 runs to 16 residues. Germline CDR1 reads MDHEN; CDR2 reads SYDVKM. This library used roughly 400 ng RNA and molecular barcoded adaptors spanning alpha/delta and beta/gamma chains. TCRdb processed the reads anew with MiXCR; each CDR3 protein has one entry. The sample shows nearly 60,000 distinct CDR3 sequences, about 12% of them seen only once. This clonotype was obtained from a donor aged 40 or older with multiple myeloma. Specimen: a population of CD138-negative cells sorted from bone marrow. J is TRBJ1-2 and V is TRBV28; 7 nucleotides agree with TRBD1. CDR3 protein: CASSAEKGAKSYGYTF. DNA of the CDR3: TGTGCCAGCAGTGCCGAGAAGGGGGCCAAAAGCTATGGCTACACCTTC.